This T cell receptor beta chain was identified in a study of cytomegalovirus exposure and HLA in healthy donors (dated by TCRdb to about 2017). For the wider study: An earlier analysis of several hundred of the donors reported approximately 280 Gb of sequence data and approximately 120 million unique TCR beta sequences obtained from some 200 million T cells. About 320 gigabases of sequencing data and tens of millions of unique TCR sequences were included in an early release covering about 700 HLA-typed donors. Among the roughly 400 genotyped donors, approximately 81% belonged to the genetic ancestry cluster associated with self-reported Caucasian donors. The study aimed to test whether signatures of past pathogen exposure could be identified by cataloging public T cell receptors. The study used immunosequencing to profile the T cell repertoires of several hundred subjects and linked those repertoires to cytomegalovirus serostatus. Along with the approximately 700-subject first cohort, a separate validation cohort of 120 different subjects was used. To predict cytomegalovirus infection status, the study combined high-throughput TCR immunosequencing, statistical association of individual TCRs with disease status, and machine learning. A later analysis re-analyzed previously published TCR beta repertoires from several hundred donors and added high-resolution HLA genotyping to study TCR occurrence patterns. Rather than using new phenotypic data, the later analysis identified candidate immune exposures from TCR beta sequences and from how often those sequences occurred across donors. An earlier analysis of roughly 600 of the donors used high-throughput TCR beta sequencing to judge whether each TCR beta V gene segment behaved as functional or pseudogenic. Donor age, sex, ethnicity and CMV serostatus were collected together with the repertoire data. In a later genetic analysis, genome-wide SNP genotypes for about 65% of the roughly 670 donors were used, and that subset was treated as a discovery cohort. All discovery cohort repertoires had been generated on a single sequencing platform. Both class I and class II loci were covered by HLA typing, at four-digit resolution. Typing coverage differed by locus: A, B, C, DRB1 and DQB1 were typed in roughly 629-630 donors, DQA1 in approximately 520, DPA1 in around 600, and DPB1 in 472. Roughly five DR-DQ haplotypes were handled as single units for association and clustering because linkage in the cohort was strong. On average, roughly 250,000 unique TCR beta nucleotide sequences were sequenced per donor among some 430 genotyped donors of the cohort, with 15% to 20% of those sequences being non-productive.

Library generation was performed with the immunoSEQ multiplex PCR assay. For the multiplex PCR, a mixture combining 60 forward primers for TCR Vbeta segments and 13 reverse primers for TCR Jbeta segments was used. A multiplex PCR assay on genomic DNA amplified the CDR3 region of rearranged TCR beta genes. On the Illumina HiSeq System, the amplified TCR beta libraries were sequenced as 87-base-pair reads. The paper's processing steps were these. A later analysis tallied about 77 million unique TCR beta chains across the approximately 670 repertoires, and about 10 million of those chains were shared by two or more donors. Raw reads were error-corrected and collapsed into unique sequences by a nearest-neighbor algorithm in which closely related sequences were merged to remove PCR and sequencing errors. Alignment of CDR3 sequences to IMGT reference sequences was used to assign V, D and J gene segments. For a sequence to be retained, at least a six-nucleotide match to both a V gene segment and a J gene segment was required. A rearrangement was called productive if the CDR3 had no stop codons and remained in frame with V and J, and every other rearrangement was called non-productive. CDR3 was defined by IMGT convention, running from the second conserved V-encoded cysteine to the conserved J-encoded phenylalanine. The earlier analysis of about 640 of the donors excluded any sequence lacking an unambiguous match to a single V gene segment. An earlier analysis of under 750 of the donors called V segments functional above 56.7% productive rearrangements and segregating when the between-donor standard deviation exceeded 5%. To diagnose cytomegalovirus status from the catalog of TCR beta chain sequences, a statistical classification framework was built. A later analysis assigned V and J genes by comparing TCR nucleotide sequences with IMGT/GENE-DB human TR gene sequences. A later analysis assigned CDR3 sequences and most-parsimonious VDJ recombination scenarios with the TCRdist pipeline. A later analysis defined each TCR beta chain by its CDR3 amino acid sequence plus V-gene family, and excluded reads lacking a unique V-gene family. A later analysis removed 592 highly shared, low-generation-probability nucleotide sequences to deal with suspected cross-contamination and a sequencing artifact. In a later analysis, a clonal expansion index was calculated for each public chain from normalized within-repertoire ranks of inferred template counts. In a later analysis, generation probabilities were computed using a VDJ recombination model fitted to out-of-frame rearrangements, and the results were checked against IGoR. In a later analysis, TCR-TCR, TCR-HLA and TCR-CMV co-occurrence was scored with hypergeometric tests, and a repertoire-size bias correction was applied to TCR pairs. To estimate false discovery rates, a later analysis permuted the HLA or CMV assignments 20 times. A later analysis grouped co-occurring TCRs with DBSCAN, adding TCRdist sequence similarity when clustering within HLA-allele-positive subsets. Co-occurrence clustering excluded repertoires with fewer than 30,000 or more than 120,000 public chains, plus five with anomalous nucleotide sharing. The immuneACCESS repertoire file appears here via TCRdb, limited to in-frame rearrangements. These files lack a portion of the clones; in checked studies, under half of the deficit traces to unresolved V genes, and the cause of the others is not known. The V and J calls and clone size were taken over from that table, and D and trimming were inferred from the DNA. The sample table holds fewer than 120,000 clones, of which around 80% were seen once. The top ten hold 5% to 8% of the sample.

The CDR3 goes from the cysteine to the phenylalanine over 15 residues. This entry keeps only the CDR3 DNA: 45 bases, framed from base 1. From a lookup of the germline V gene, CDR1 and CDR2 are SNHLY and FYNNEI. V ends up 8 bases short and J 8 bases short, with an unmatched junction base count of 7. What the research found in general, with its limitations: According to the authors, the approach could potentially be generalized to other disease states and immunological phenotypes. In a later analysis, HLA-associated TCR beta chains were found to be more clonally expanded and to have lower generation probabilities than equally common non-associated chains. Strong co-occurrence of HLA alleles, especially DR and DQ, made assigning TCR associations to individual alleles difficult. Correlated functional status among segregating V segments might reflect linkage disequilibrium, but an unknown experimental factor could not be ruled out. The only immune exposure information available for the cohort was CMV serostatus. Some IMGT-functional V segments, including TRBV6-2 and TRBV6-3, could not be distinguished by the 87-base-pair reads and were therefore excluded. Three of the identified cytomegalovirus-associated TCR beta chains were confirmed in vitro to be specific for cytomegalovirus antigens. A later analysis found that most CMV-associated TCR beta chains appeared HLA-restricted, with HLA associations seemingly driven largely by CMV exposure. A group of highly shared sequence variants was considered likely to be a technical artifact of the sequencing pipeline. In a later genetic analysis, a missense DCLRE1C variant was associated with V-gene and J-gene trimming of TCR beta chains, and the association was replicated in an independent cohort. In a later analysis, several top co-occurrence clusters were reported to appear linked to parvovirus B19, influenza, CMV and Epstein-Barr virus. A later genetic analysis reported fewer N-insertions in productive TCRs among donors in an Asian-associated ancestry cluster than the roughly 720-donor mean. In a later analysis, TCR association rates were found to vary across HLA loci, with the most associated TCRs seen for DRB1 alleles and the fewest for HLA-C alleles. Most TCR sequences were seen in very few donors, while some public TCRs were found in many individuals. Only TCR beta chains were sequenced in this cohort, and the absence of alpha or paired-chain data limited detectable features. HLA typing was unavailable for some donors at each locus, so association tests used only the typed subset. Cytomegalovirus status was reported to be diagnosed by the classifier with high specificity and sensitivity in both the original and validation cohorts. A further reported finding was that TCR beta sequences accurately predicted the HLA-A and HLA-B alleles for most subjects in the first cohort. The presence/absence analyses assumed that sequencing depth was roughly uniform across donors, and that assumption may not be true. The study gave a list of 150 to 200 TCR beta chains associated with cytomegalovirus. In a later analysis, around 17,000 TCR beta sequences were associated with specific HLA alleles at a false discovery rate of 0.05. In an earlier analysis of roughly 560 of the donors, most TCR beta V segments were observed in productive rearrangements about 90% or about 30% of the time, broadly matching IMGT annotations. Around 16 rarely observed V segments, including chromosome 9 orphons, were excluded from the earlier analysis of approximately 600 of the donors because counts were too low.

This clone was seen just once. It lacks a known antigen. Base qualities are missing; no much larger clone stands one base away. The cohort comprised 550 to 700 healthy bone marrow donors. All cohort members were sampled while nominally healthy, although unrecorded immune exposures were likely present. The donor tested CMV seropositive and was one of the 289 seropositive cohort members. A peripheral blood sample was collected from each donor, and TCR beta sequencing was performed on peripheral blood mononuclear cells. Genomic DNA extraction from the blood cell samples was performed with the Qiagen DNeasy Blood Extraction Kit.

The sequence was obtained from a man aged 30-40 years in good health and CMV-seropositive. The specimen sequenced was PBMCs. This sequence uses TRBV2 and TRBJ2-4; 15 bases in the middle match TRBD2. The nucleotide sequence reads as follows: TGTGCCAGCGGTAGGACTAGCGGGGGGGCCGACATTCAGTACTTC. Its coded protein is CASGRTSGGADIQYF.